Shown below are 7 T cell receptor beta chains from a single sample sequenced in a study of a mutant IDH1 vaccine in newly diagnosed glioma. Documented time point: week 35, safety follow-up. Every vaccine dose comprised 300 ug of mutant IDH1 20-mer peptide plus topical imiquimod. Sequencing used immunoSEQ multiplex PCR; TCRdb keeps in-frame clones, though not all of them. This table has nearly 55,000 clones, about 85% appearing once. No antigen has been identified for these receptors. Sequenced here: PBMCs, sampled from a glioma patient whose treatment included an IDH1 peptide vaccine. These receptor sequences come from a young woman with glioma.

J is TRBJ2-7 and V is TRBV5-8; TRBD2 matches at 13 bases. This CDR3 comprises 16 residues. J was trimmed by 3 bases and V by 6 bases; bases with no gene match: 9. Per germline, CDR1 SGHTS and CDR2 YDEGEE. CDR3 sequence reads: CASTPSGLAGIYEQYF. CDR3 bases: TGTGCCAGCACCCCATCGGGACTAGCGGGGATCTACGAGCAGTACTTC. The whole variable domain, remainder taken from reference TRBV5-8 and TRBJ2-7, is EAGVTQSPTHLIKTRGQQATLRCSPISGHTSVYWYQQALGLGLQFLLWYDEGEERNRGNFPPRFSGRQFPNYSSELNVNALELEDSALYLCASTPSGLAGIYEQYFGPGTRLTVT.

The rearrangement links TRBV5-4 to TRBJ1-6, with D hard to call. V lost 1 base and J 1 base, leaving 6 bases between the germline ends. The CDR3 loop spans 15 amino acids. The germline V gene has CDR1 SGHNT and CDR2 YYREEE (reference sequence). CDR3 nucleotide sequence: TGTGCCAGCAGCTTGATAGGGTCCTATAATTCACCCCTCCACTTT. Translating gives CASSLIGSYNSPLHF.

The chain uses TRBV19 and TRBJ1-1; TRBD1 agrees at 7 bases. Germline assignment: CDR1 LNHDA and CDR2 SQIVND (reference sequence). The V gene end was trimmed by 7 bases and the J gene end by 1 base; junction bases not matched to a gene: 6. The CDR3 loop spans 14 amino acids. The CDR3 region has the DNA TGTGCCAGTACACTTCAGGGGGGGAACACTGAAGCTTTCTTT. This sequence encodes CASTLQGGNTEAFF.

The V and J genes are TRBV7-2 and TRBJ2-2; TRBD2 is a possible D gene (6 bases). There are 14 residues in the CDR3. CDR1 and CDR2 from the germline V gene are SGHTA and FQGNSA. The V and J ends lost 5 bases and 4 bases respectively, with 11 bases between them. CDR3 region: CASSLLRGTGELFF. The CDR3 DNA reads as TGTGCCAGCAGCCTCCTGCGGGGCACCGGGGAGCTGTTTTTT.

V usage is TRBV9 and J usage is TRBJ1-2; D gene unclear. The CDR3 sequence is 13 residues long. Trimming left V 6 bases short and J 2 bases short, with 11 bases between. Looked up from germline, CDR1 is SGDLS and CDR2 is YYNGEE. The CDR3: CASNLGANYGYTF. The DNA of the CDR3 is TGTGCCAGCAATCTAGGAGCAAACTATGGCTACACCTTC.

The genes are TRBV28 and TRBJ1-2; a weak D match, TRBD1 (6 bases). The V and J ends lost 5 bases and 8 bases respectively, with 18 bases between them. This CDR3 is 14 amino acids long. CDR1 is MDHEN, CDR2 SYDVKM, per germline. The CDR3 DNA follows: TGTGCCAGCAGTCGGTTAGCGGGGGCCGGCGGCTACACCTTC. The encoded protein is CASSRLAGAGGYTF.

The chain has TRBV9 and TRBJ2-1; a possible D gene is TRBD2 (5 bases). The germline V and J ends were trimmed by 2 bases and 8 bases, with 8 bases remaining between them. The CDR3 runs to 12 residues. Germline V gives CDR1 SGDLS, CDR2 YYNGEE. In DNA form, the CDR3 reads TGTGCCAGCAGCGTCCGCGGGTATGAGCAGTTCTTC. Residues: CASSVRGYEQFF. The variable domain in full, completed from reference TRBV9 and TRBJ2-1, reads DSGVTQTPKHLITATGQRVTLRCSPRSGDLSVYWYQQSLDQGLQFLIQYYNGEERAKGNILERFSAQQFPDLHSELNLSSLELGDSALYFCASSVRGYEQFFGPGTRLTVL.